This T cell receptor beta chain is drawn from a study of blood T cell repertoires in COVID-19. The table came from immunoSEQ multiplex PCR; TCRdb's copy has only in-frame clones and leaves some out. The sample has more than 250,000 clones; around 88% are singletons. V lost 0 bases and J lost 8; bases outside the gene matches: 6. This CDR3 has 15 amino acids. The germline gives CDR1 LGHDT, CDR2 YNNKEL (reference sequence). This clone was picked up a small number of times. This sequence originates from a woman aged 45-65 years with acute or convalescent COVID-19. The rearrangement uses TRBV3-1 (or the pseudogene TRBV3-2) and TRBJ2-1; 8 nucleotides align to TRBD2. The sequenced sample was peripheral blood. The CDR3 region has the DNA TGTGCCAGCAGCCAAGAAGGACTAGCTGCGGATGAGCAGTTCTTC. It specifies CASSQEGLAADEQFF.